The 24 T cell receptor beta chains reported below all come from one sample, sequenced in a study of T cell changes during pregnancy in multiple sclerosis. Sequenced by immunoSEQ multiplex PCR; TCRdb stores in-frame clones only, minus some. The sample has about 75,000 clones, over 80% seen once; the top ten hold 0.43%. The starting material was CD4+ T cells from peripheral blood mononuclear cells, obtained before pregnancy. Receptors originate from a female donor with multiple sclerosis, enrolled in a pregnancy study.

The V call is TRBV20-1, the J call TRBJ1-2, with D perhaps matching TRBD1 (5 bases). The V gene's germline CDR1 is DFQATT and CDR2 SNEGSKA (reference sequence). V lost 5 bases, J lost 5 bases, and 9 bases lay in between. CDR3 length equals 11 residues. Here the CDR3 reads CSAGGTYGYTF. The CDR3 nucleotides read TGCAGTGCTGGCGGGACTTATGGCTACACCTTC.

This CDR3 reads CASSYSNPGRGNTIYF. CDR3 in DNA: TGTGCCAGCAGTTACTCGAACCCTGGCCGCGGAAACACCATATATTTT. The rearrangement uses TRBV6-5 and TRBJ1-3; D not certain. V was shortened by 0 bases and J by 4 bases, with 13 bases between the two germline ends. This CDR3 has 16 amino acids. Looked up from germline, CDR1 is MNHEY and CDR2 is SVGAGI.

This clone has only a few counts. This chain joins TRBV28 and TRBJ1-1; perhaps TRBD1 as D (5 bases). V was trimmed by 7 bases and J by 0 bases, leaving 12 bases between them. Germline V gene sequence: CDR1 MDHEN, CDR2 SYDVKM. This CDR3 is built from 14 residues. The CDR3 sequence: CASILGQMNTEAFF. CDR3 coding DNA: TGTGCCAGCATCCTGGGGCAAATGAACACTGAAGCTTTCTTT.

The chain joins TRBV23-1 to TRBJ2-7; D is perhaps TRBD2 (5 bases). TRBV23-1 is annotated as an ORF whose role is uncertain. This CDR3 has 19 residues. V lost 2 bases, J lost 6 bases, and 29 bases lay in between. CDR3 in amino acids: CASSQGLESRADAEGEQYF. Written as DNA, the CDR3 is TGCGCCAGCAGTCAAGGCTTGGAGAGCCGGGCGGACGCTGAGGGCGAGCAGTACTTC.

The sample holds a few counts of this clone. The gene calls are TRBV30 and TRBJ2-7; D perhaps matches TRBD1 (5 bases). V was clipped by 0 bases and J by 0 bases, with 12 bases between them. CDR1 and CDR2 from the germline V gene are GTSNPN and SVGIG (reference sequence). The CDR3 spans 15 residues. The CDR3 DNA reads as TGTGCCTGGAGTGTAAGGGGCTTCAGCTCCTACGAGCAGTACTTC. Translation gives CAWSVRGFSSYEQYF. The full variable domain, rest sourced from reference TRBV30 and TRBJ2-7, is SQTIHQWPATLVQPVGSPLSLECTVEGTSNPNLYWYRQAAGRGLQLLFYSVGIGQISSEVPQNLSASRPQDRQFILSSKKLLLSDSGFYLCAWSVRGFSSYEQYFGPGTRLTVT.

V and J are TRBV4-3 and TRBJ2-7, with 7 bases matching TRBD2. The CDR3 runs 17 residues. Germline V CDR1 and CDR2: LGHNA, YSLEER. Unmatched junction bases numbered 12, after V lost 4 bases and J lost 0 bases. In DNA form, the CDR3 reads TGCGCCAGCAGCCCCGTAGCCTCTAGCGGTAGCTCCTACGAGCAGTACTTC. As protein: CASSPVASSGSSYEQYF.

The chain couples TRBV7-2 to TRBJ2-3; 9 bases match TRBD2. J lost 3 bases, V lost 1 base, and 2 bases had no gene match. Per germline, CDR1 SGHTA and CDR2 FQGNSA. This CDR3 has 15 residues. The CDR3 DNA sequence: TGTGCCAGCAGCTTAGTAGCGGGGGAGACAGATACGCAGTATTTT. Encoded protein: CASSLVAGETDTQYF.

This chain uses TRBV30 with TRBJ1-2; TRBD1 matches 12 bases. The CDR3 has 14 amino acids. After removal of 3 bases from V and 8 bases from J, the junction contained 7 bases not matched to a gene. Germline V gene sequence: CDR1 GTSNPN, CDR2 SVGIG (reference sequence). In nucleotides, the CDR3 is TGTGCCTGGAGGCCGGGACAGGGGGCTGGGGGCTACACCTTC. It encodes CAWRPGQGAGGYTF.

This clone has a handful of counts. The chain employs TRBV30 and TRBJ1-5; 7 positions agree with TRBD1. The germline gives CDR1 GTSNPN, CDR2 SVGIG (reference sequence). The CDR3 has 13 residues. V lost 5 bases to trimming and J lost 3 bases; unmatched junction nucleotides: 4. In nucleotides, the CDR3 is TGTGCCTGGGGACAGGTCGACAATCAGCCCCAGCATTTT. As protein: CAWGQVDNQPQHF. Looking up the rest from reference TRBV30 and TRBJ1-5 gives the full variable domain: SQTIHQWPATLVQPVGSPLSLECTVEGTSNPNLYWYRQAAGRGLQLLFYSVGIGQISSEVPQNLSASRPQDRQFILSSKKLLLSDSGFYLCAWGQVDNQPQHFGDGTRLSIL.

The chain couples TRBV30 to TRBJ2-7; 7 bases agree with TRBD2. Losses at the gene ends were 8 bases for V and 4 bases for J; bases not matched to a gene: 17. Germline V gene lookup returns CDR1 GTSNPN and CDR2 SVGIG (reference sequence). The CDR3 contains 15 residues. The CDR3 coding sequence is TGTGCCGCGACGGGCGGGGGAGCAATTTTTTACGAGCAGTACTTC. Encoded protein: CAATGGGAIFYEQYF.

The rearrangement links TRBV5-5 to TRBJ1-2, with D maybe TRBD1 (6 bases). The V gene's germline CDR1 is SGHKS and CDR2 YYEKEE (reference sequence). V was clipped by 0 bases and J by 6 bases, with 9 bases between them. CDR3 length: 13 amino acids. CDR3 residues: CASSLGAGDGYTF. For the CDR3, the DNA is TGTGCCAGCAGCTTGGGCGCAGGGGATGGCTACACCTTC.

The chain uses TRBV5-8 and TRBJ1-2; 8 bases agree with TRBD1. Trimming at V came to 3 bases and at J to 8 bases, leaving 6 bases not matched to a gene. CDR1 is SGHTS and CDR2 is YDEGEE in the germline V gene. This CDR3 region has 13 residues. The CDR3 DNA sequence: TGTGCCAGCAGCTCAGGACAGGGATTCGGCTACACCTTC. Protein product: CASSSGQGFGYTF.

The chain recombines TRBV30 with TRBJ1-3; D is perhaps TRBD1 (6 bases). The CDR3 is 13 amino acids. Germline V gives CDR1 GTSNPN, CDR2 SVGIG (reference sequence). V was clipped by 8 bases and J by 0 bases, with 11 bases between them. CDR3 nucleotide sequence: TGTGCCGGACAGCGAGACTCTGGAAACACCATATATTTT. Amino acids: CAGQRDSGNTIYF.

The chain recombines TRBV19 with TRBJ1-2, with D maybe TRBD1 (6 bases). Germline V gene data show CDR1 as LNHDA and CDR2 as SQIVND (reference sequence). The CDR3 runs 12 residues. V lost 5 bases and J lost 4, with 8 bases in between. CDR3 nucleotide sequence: TGTGCCAGTAGTCTGACAGGCTATGGCTACACCTTC. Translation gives CASSLTGYGYTF.

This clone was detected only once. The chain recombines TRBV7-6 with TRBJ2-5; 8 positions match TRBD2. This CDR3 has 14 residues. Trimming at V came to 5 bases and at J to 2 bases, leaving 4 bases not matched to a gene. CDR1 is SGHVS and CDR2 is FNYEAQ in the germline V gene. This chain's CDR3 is CASSRLATQETQYF. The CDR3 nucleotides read TGTGCCAGCAGCCGACTAGCGACACAAGAGACCCAGTACTTC. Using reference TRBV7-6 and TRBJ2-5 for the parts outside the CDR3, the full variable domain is GAGVSQSPRYKVTKRGQDVALRCDPISGHVSLYWYRQALGQGPEFLTYFNYEAQQDKSGLPNDRFSAERPEGSISTLTIQRTEQRDSAMYRCASSRLATQETQYFGPGTRLLVL.

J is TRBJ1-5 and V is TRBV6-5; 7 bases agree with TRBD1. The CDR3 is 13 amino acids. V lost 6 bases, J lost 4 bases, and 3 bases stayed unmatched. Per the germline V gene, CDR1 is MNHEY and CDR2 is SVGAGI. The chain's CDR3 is CASRGTANQPQHF. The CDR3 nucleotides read TGTGCCAGCAGAGGGACAGCTAATCAGCCCCAGCATTTT.

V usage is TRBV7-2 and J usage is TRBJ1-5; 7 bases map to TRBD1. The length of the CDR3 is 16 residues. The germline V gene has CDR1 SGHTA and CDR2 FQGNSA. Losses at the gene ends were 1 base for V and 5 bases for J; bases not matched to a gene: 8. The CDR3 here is CASSLGTGALDQPQHF. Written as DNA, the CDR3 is TGTGCCAGCAGCTTAGGTACAGGGGCTTTAGATCAGCCCCAGCATTTT.

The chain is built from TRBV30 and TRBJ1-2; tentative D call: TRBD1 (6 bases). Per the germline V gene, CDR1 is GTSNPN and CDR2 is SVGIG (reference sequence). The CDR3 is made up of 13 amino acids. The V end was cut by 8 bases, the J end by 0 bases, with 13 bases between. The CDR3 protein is CAGYRVSNYGYTF. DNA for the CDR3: TGTGCCGGATACAGGGTCTCTAACTATGGCTACACCTTC.

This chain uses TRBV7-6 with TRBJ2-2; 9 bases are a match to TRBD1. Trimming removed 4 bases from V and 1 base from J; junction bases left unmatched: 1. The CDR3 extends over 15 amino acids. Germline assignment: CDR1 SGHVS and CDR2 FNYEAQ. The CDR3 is CASSWGQGNTGELFF. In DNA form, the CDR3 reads TGTGCCAGCAGCTGGGGACAGGGGAACACCGGGGAGCTGTTTTTT.

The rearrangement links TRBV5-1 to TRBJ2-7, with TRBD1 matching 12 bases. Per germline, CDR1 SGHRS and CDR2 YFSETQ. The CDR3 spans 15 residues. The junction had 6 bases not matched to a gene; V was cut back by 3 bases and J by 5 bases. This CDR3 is CASSSTGTGGNEQYF. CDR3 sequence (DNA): TGCGCCAGCAGCTCCACCGGGACAGGGGGCAACGAGCAGTACTTC. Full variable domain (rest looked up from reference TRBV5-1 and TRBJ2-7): KAGVTQTPRYLIKTRGQQVTLSCSPISGHRSVSWYQQTPGQGLQFLFEYFSETQRNKGNFPGRFSGRQFSNSRSEMNVSTLELGDSALYLCASSSTGTGGNEQYFGPGTRLTVT.

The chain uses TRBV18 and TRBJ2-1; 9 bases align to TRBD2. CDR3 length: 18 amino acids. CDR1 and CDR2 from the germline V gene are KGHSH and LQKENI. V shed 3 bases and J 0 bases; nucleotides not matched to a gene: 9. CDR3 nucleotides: TGTGCCAGCTCACCTTTGACTAGCGGTCTCCTCTCCTACAATGAGCAGTTCTTC. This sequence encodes CASSPLTSGLLSYNEQFF.

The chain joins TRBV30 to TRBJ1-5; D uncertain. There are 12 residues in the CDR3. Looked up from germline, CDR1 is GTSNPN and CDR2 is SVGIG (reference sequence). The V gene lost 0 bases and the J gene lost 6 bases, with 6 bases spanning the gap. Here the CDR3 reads CAWSVRGQPQHF. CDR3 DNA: TGTGCCTGGAGTGTAAGAGGTCAGCCCCAGCATTTT.

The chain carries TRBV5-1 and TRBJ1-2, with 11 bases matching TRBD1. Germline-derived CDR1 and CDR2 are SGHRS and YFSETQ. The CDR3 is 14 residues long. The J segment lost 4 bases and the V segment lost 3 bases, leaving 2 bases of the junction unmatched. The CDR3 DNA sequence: TGCGCCAGCAGCTCAGGGACAGGGGGCTATGGCTACACCTTC. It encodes CASSSGTGGYGYTF.

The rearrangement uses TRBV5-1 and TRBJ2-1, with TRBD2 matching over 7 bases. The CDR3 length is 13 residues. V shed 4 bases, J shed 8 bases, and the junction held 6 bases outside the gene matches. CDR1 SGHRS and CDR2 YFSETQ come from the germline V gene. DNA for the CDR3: TGCGCCAGCAGCGAGGTTCTAGCGGATGAGCAGTTCTTC. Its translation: CASSEVLADEQFF.